The next 9 T cell receptor beta chains were all read from a single sample in a study of long-term antiretroviral therapy in people with HIV. Run at survey level, the immunoSEQ assay was version v3.0. TCRdb's table, derived via immunoSEQ multiplex PCR, lists solely in-frame clones and lacks some. The table includes roughly 30,000 clones, 95% detected once. The sample consisted of unsorted PBMCs, taken 5.3 years after starting antiretroviral therapy. The receptors shown here come from a man between 50 and 59 years old with HIV.

The chain employs TRBV6-1 and TRBJ2-5, with TRBD1 matching over 8 bases. Germline V CDR1 and CDR2: MNHNS, SASEGT. With V trimmed by 9 bases and J by 5 bases, 2 bases remained unmatched. The CDR3 has 11 amino acids. The CDR3 protein is CASQGAETQYF. CDR3 in DNA: TGTGCCAGTCAGGGGGCCGAGACCCAGTACTTC.

The gene calls are TRBV7-6 and TRBJ2-1; 12 nucleotides agree with TRBD1. This CDR3 contains 16 residues. CDR1 is SGHVS and CDR2 is FNYEAQ in the germline V gene. With V trimmed by 5 bases and J by 9 bases, 11 bases remained unmatched. In DNA form, the CDR3 reads TGTGCCAGCAGCCCCCTGACCGGGACAGGGGGCGGTGAGCAGTTCTTC. Translated: CASSPLTGTGGGEQFF.

The J gene is TRBJ1-1, the V gene TRBV5-1; no reliable D call. CDR3 length: 10 amino acids. V shed 3 bases and J shed 10 bases, with 7 bases lying between them. CDR1 and CDR2 from the germline V gene are SGHRS and YFSETQ. CDR3 nucleotide sequence: TGCGCCAGCAGCTCGCGGCCAGCTTTCTTT. This sequence encodes CASSSRPAFF.

The gene calls are TRBV5-1 and TRBJ2-2; TRBD2 aligns across 12 bases. Trimming removed 4 bases from V and 5 bases from J; junction bases left unmatched: 3. The CDR3 length is 15 residues. Germline assignment: CDR1 SGHRS and CDR2 YFSETQ. The CDR3 sequence is CASSGLAGGTGELFF. The CDR3 DNA reads TGCGCCAGCAGCGGCCTAGCGGGGGGGACCGGGGAGCTGTTTTTT.

The chain has TRBV4-3 and TRBJ2-1; 7 positions match TRBD1. CDR3 size: 14 residues. CDR1 and CDR2 from the germline V gene are LGHNA and YSLEER. V was pared by 4 bases and J by 10 bases, with 10 bases of the junction left unmatched. The CDR3 bases are TGCGCCAGCAGCCTCCGGGACAGCCTTGGGGAGCAGTTCTTC. This encodes CASSLRDSLGEQFF.

The J gene is TRBJ1-2, the V gene TRBV10-2; 11 bases align to TRBD1. CDR3 length: 16 residues. The germline CDR1 and CDR2 sequences are WSHSY and SAAADI. Trimming at V came to 2 bases and at J to 5 bases, leaving 7 bases not matched to a gene. The CDR3 bases are TGCGCCAGCAGTGAGACGGGACAGGGGGTCCCGTATGGCTACACCTTC. This encodes CASSETGQGVPYGYTF.

The V and J genes are TRBV29-1 and TRBJ2-7, with 8 bases lining up with TRBD1. Germline V gene lookup returns CDR1 SQVTM and CDR2 ANQGSEA. Unmatched junction bases numbered 5, after V lost 5 bases and J lost 5 bases. The CDR3 is made up of 12 amino acids. The CDR3 nucleotides are TGCAGCGTTTCAGGGGGCACCGACGAGCAGTACTTC. Protein: CSVSGGTDEQYF.

In this sample, this clone turned up a few times. This chain joins TRBV30 and TRBJ1-5; D not resolved. Germline V CDR1 and CDR2: GTSNPN, SVGIG (reference sequence). The CDR3 is made up of 15 amino acids. V was pared by 2 bases and J by 3 bases, with 14 bases between. CDR3 in amino acids: CAWSPTIGYNQPQHF. Here the CDR3 DNA reads TGTGCCTGGAGTCCAACGATCGGGTACAATCAGCCCCAGCATTTT.

In regard to this clone: Other nucleotide sequences in the sample specify the same CDR3. The chain has TRBV2 and TRBJ2-2; 9 bases are shared with TRBD1. The CDR3 length is 15 residues. Germline lookup yields CDR1 SNHLY and CDR2 FYNNEI. The V and J ends lost 6 bases and 1 base, in that order; junction bases with no gene match: 3. The DNA of the CDR3 is TGTGCCAGCAGGGGGACAGGGAGGAACACCGGGGAGCTGTTTTTT. This encodes CASRGTGRNTGELFF. The full variable domain, in which reference TRBV2 and TRBJ2-2 provide the parts outside the CDR3, is EPEVTQTPSHQVTQMGQEVILRCVPISNHLYFYWYRQILGQKVEFLVSFYNNEISEKSEIFDDQFSVERPDGSNFTLKIRSTKLEDSAMYFCASRGTGRNTGELFFGEGSRLTVL.